The source of this T cell receptor (beta chain) is a study of cytomegalovirus exposure and HLA in healthy donors. Concerning this clone: Its specificity is not known.

TCRdb's table, derived via immunoSEQ multiplex PCR, lists solely in-frame clones and lacks some. Among roughly 70,000 clones, 94% were seen once, and the ten largest hold roughly 1.4%. This CDR3 region has 15 residues. The V segment lost 4 bases and the J segment 0 bases; nucleotides outside the gene matches: 3. From germline, CDR1 is SGHKS and CDR2 YYEKEE (reference sequence). Study-wide results and limits: A classifier reportedly called cytomegalovirus status with high sensitivity and specificity. Some TCR beta chains (about 180 of them) were listed as cytomegalovirus-associated.

The rearrangement uses TRBV5-5 and TRBJ2-2, with 7 bases lining up with TRBD1. The sample taken for sequencing was PBMCs. This clonotype was sampled from a man aged 18-30 years in good health and CMV-seropositive. CDR3 amino acids: CASSPRGSNTGELFF. Written as DNA, the CDR3 is TGTGCCAGCAGCCCCAGGGGGTCGAACACCGGGGAGCTGTTTTTT.